Listed below are T cell receptor beta chains from one sample, sequenced in a study of CD8+CD57+ T cells in acquired aplastic anemia. TCRdb reanalysed the reads using MiXCR and keeps one entry per CDR3 protein. The table has about 40,000 distinct CDR3 sequences, 68% seen once. Source material: sorted CD4+, CD8+, or CD8+CD57+ T cells (not recorded which) from PBMCs. Every receptor here comes from a human donor in good health, serving as a control. The CDR3 runs from the conserved cysteine through the conserved F or W. The order of the fields is D gene, V gene, J gene, clone size, CDR3 DNA, CDR3 protein. The D gene is left open where the match is weak. The size of a clone is reported for some rows only, either as once, few or many, or as a class for expanded clones.

D gene: .; V gene: TRBV10-1; J gene: TRBJ1-2; clone size: .; CDR3 DNA: TGCGCCATCGCCAGGGATCACACCTTC; CDR3 protein: CAIARDHTF
D gene: .; V gene: TRBV29-1; J gene: TRBJ1-2; clone size: once; CDR3 DNA: TGCAGCGTTGATTCCCGGGGAGACTATGGCTACACCTTC; CDR3 protein: CSVDSRGDYGYTF
D gene: TRBD2; V gene: TRBV7-3; J gene: TRBJ2-7; clone size: once; CDR3 DNA: TGTGCCAGCAGCCCCGGGACTAGCGGGGTCTACGAGCAGTACTTC; CDR3 protein: CASSPGTSGVYEQYF
D gene: .; V gene: TRBV7-8; J gene: TRBJ1-4; clone size: .; CDR3 DNA: TGTGCCAGCAGCTTAGTCTCGGGATCAACTAATGAAAAACTGTTTTTT; CDR3 protein: CASSLVSGSTNEKLFF
D gene: .; V gene: TRBV20-1; J gene: TRBJ1-2; clone size: medium-sized; CDR3 DNA: TGCAGTGCAGAGCCCTCCCAAGCTAACTATGGCTACACCTTC; CDR3 protein: CSAEPSQANYGYTF
D gene: .; V gene: TRBV5-4; J gene: TRBJ2-2; clone size: .; CDR3 DNA: TGTGCCAGCAGCTCCCGGGGCAGGGACACCGGGGAGCTGCTTTTT; CDR3 protein: CASSSRGRDTGELLF
D gene: .; V gene: TRBV12-3/TRBV12-4; J gene: TRBJ2-1; clone size: .; CDR3 DNA: TGTGCCAGCAGCCCCACAATCCCTAGGGAGATCTTC; CDR3 protein: CASSPTIPREIF
D gene: TRBD2; V gene: TRBV24-1; J gene: TRBJ2-5; clone size: .; CDR3 DNA: TGTGCCACCAGTGGACTGACTAGCGGGAGGGCCCCCCCAGAGACCCAGTACTTC; CDR3 protein: CATSGLTSGRAPPETQYF
D gene: .; V gene: TRBV5-1; J gene: TRBJ1-1; clone size: .; CDR3 DNA: TGCGCCAGCAGCTTAGATACAGGAATGAACGCTGAAGCTTTCTTT; CDR3 protein: CASSLDTGMNAEAFF
D gene: .; V gene: TRBV11-1; J gene: TRBJ2-1; clone size: .; CDR3 DNA: TGTGCCAGCAGCCTCCCGGGCGGGGAGCAGTTCTTC; CDR3 protein: CASSLPGGEQFF
D gene: TRBD2; V gene: TRBV24-1; J gene: TRBJ2-3; clone size: once; CDR3 DNA: TGTGCCACCAGTGATTTCGGCGGGAGGTCATGGATGGATACGCAGTATTTT; CDR3 protein: CATSDFGGRSWMDTQYF
D gene: .; V gene: TRBV10-1; J gene: TRBJ2-7; clone size: .; CDR3 DNA: TGCGCCAGCAGTGACAGTGGTAACCTCGAGCAGTACTTC; CDR3 protein: CASSDSGNLEQYF
D gene: TRBD1; V gene: TRBV9; J gene: TRBJ1-6; clone size: few; CDR3 DNA: TGTGCCAGCAGCGCCGGGACAGCACATTCACCCCTCCACTTT; CDR3 protein: CASSAGTAHSPLHF
D gene: .; V gene: TRBV10-3; J gene: TRBJ1-3; clone size: .; CDR3 DNA: TGTGCCATCGAGGGAACAGGGTTGGGAAACACCATATATTTT; CDR3 protein: CAIEGTGLGNTIYF
D gene: .; V gene: TRBV20-1; J gene: TRBJ1-1; clone size: medium-sized; CDR3 DNA: TGCAGTGCTAGCCCTCGGCCTCGTGGAATGAACACTGAAGCTTTCTTT; CDR3 protein: CSASPRPRGMNTEAFF
D gene: TRBD1; V gene: TRBV9; J gene: TRBJ1-1; clone size: once; CDR3 DNA: TGTGCCAGCAGCGCGACAGGGGACACTGAAGCTTTCTTT; CDR3 protein: CASSATGDTEAFF
D gene: .; V gene: TRBV25-1; J gene: TRBJ2-6; clone size: .; CDR3 DNA: TGTGCCAGCAGTGGAGGGGGTTTGTCTGGGGCCAACGTCCTGACTTTC; CDR3 protein: CASSGGGLSGANVLTF
D gene: TRBD2; V gene: TRBV12-3/TRBV12-4; J gene: TRBJ2-5; clone size: .; CDR3 DNA: TGTGCCAGCAGTATCAGCGGGGCCCAAGAGACCCAGTACTTC; CDR3 protein: CASSISGAQETQYF
D gene: TRBD2; V gene: TRBV9; J gene: TRBJ2-7; clone size: .; CDR3 DNA: TGTGCCGGCAGCGTAGGGGAGGGATTCAGCTCCTACGGGCAGTACTTC; CDR3 protein: CAGSVGEGFSSYGQYF
D gene: .; V gene: TRBV7-3; J gene: TRBJ2-3; clone size: medium-sized; CDR3 DNA: TGTGCCAGCAGCTCGGAGGGGGGCACAGATACGCAGTATTTT; CDR3 protein: CASSSEGGTDTQYF
D gene: .; V gene: TRBV15; J gene: TRBJ2-5; clone size: .; CDR3 DNA: TGTGCCACCAGCAGGGGGACTCGGGGTAGAGAGACCCAGTACTTC; CDR3 protein: CATSRGTRGRETQYF
D gene: .; V gene: TRBV5-6; J gene: TRBJ2-7; clone size: .; CDR3 DNA: TGTGCCAGCAGCTTGACTCCCCTTGGCTCCTACGAGCAGTACTTC; CDR3 protein: CASSLTPLGSYEQYF
D gene: .; V gene: TRBV15; J gene: TRBJ2-6; clone size: few; CDR3 DNA: TGTGCCACCAGGTTCTCTGGGGCCAACGTCCTGACTTTC; CDR3 protein: CATRFSGANVLTF
D gene: .; V gene: TRBV9; J gene: TRBJ2-5; clone size: .; CDR3 DNA: TGTGCCAGCAGCGGCGGGAGTTCAGGGGGCCGAGAGACCCAGTACTTC; CDR3 protein: CASSGGSSGGRETQYF
D gene: .; V gene: TRBV10-3; J gene: TRBJ2-4; clone size: .; CDR3 DNA: TGTGCCATCCGCAGGGGACTAGCCAAAAACATTCAGTACTTC; CDR3 protein: CAIRRGLAKNIQYF
D gene: .; V gene: TRBV5-1; J gene: TRBJ2-1; clone size: .; CDR3 DNA: TGCGCCAGCAGCCCCCTCACAGGGAGCGCCGGCAATGAGCAGTTCTTC; CDR3 protein: CASSPLTGSAGNEQFF
D gene: .; V gene: TRBV24-1; J gene: TRBJ2-1; clone size: .; CDR3 DNA: TGTGCCACCAGTGCGACAGGAGGTATTCAGCAGTTCTTC; CDR3 protein: CATSATGGIQQFF
D gene: TRBD1; V gene: TRBV15; J gene: TRBJ1-1; clone size: .; CDR3 DNA: TGTGCCACCAGCAGTTTGGACAGGGACACTGAAGCTTTCTTT; CDR3 protein: CATSSLDRDTEAFF
D gene: .; V gene: TRBV7-2; J gene: TRBJ2-7; clone size: .; CDR3 DNA: TGTGCCAGCAGCTTAGTCTCCCACGAGCAGTACTTC; CDR3 protein: CASSLVSHEQYF
D gene: .; V gene: TRBV2; J gene: TRBJ1-2; clone size: few; CDR3 DNA: TGTGCCAGCAGTGAACAAGGACCCTATGGCTACACCTTC; CDR3 protein: CASSEQGPYGYTF
D gene: .; V gene: TRBV2; J gene: TRBJ1-2; clone size: .; CDR3 DNA: TGTGCCAGCAGTGGACAGAATAACTATGGCTACACCTTC; CDR3 protein: CASSGQNNYGYTF
D gene: .; V gene: TRBV25-1; J gene: TRBJ1-1; clone size: .; CDR3 DNA: TGTGCCAGCGAGGCCGGGGGGAGCACTGAAGCTTTCTTT; CDR3 protein: CASEAGGSTEAFF
D gene: TRBD2; V gene: TRBV7-9; J gene: TRBJ2-3; clone size: .; CDR3 DNA: TGTGCCAGCAGCCCAGGGACTAGAGATACGCAGTATTTT; CDR3 protein: CASSPGTRDTQYF
D gene: TRBD2; V gene: TRBV5-1; J gene: TRBJ2-5; clone size: .; CDR3 DNA: TGCGCCAGCAGCTCCGAAGAAGCGGGAGAAGAGACCCAGTACTTC; CDR3 protein: CASSSEEAGEETQYF
D gene: .; V gene: TRBV7-9; J gene: TRBJ2-5; clone size: .; CDR3 DNA: TGTGCCAGCAGCTCAAGCACCGGGACAAGGGAGACCCAGTACTTC; CDR3 protein: CASSSSTGTRETQYF
D gene: .; V gene: TRBV4-1; J gene: TRBJ2-1; clone size: many; CDR3 DNA: TGCGCCAGCAGCCAAGCAGCCAGGCAGTTCTTC; CDR3 protein: CASSQAARQFF
D gene: TRBD1; V gene: TRBV20-1; J gene: TRBJ2-3; clone size: .; CDR3 DNA: TGCAGTGCCACGGGACAGGGGGGCACAGATACGCAGTATTTT; CDR3 protein: CSATGQGGTDTQYF
D gene: .; V gene: TRBV30; J gene: TRBJ2-7; clone size: many; CDR3 DNA: TGTGCCTGGAGTCCCTCAGGGGTCAGCTTGTTGGGCGAGCAGTACTTC; CDR3 protein: CAWSPSGVSLLGEQYF
D gene: TRBD2; V gene: TRBV12-3/TRBV12-4; J gene: TRBJ2-5; clone size: .; CDR3 DNA: TGTGCCAGCAGTTTTCCCGGGACTAGCCAGACCCAGTACTTC; CDR3 protein: CASSFPGTSQTQYF
D gene: .; V gene: TRBV24-1; J gene: TRBJ1-2; clone size: .; CDR3 DNA: TGTGCCACCAGTGATTTGTCAGAGGATGGATATGGCTACACCTTC; CDR3 protein: CATSDLSEDGYGYTF
D gene: .; V gene: TRBV7-9; J gene: TRBJ2-5; clone size: medium-sized; CDR3 DNA: TGTGCCAGCAGCTTCCTTTCCATAACAGAGACCCAGTACTTC; CDR3 protein: CASSFLSITETQYF
D gene: TRBD2; V gene: TRBV15; J gene: TRBJ2-1; clone size: .; CDR3 DNA: TGTGCCACCAGCTGGGGACTAGCGGGGGGCCACAATGAGCAGTTCTTC; CDR3 protein: CATSWGLAGGHNEQFF
D gene: .; V gene: TRBV4-2; J gene: TRBJ1-5; clone size: many; CDR3 DNA: TGTGCCAGCAGCAAGCAGGGATTCGACAATCAGCCCCAGCATTTT; CDR3 protein: CASSKQGFDNQPQHF